This record covers a single T cell receptor beta chain. This clone was recorded a few times. The clone's antigen remains unknown. Per-base qualities were not stored, and no clone one base away is much larger. The cohort was made up of 650 to 700 healthy bone marrow donors. At the time of sampling, all cohort members were nominally healthy, though unrecorded immune exposures were likely present. The donor was CMV seronegative and was included in the group of under 450 seronegative cohort members. Each donor provided a peripheral blood sample, and peripheral blood mononuclear cells were used for TCR beta sequencing. The Qiagen DNeasy Blood Extraction Kit was used to extract genomic DNA from the blood cell samples. The library was obtained by the immunoSEQ multiplex PCR assay. The multiplex PCR relied on a mix of 60 forward primers for TCR Vbeta segments and 13 reverse primers for TCR Jbeta segments. The CDR3 region of rearranged TCR beta genes was amplified from genomic DNA with a multiplex PCR assay. Amplified TCR beta libraries were sequenced as 87-base-pair reads on the Illumina HiSeq System. Concerning the study's data processing: A later analysis counted tens of millions of unique TCR beta chains across the 666 repertoires, and 9.5 million to 11 million of these chains were shared by at least two donors. Raw reads were error-corrected and collapsed into unique sequences by a nearest-neighbor algorithm in which closely related sequences were merged to remove PCR and sequencing errors. Alignment of CDR3 sequences to IMGT reference sequences was used to assign V, D and J gene segments. Each retained sequence needed at least a six-nucleotide match to both a V gene segment and a J gene segment. A rearrangement counted as productive if the CDR3 had no stop codons and remained in frame with V and J, and every other rearrangement counted as non-productive. CDR3 was defined according to IMGT convention as the region running from the second conserved V-encoded cysteine to the conserved J-encoded phenylalanine. The earlier analysis of 450 to 750 of the donors excluded any sequence lacking an unambiguous match to a single V gene segment. In an earlier analysis of 587 of the donors, V segments were called functional above 56.7% productive rearrangements and were called segregating when the between-donor standard deviation exceeded 5%. A statistical classification framework was built for diagnosing cytomegalovirus status from the catalog of TCR beta chain sequences. A later analysis assigned V and J genes by comparing TCR nucleotide sequences with IMGT/GENE-DB human TR gene sequences. In a later analysis, CDR3 sequences and most-parsimonious VDJ recombination scenarios were assigned using the TCRdist pipeline. In a later analysis, every TCR beta chain was defined by the combination of its CDR3 amino acid sequence and its V-gene family, and reads without a unique V-gene family were dropped. In a later analysis, 450 to 600 highly shared, low-generation-probability nucleotide sequences were removed to address suspected cross-contamination and a sequencing artifact. In a later analysis, a clonal expansion index for each public chain was calculated from normalized within-repertoire ranks of inferred template counts. In a later analysis, generation probabilities were computed with a VDJ recombination model fitted to out-of-frame rearrangements, and the resulting probabilities were checked against IGoR. In a later analysis, TCR-TCR, TCR-HLA and TCR-CMV co-occurrence was scored with hypergeometric tests, and a repertoire-size bias correction was applied to TCR pairs. In a later analysis, false discovery rates were estimated by permuting HLA or CMV assignments 20 times. In a later analysis, co-occurring TCRs were grouped with DBSCAN, and TCRdist sequence similarity was added when clustering was performed within HLA-allele-positive subsets. For co-occurrence clustering, repertoires with fewer than 30,000 or more than 120,000 public chains were excluded, along with about five repertoires with anomalous nucleotide sharing. Imported from immuneACCESS, the table was reduced by TCRdb to in-frame sequences with V and J called. These copies leave out some clones; in studies compared against another copy, an unresolved V gene accounts for under half, and the cause of the remainder is not known. V, J and clone size are those of that table, while D and trimming were read from the DNA. The sample table shows around 150,000 clones, and about two thirds are seen once. Clones ranked in the top ten supply more than 2.5% of the sample.

The data were taken from a study of cytomegalovirus exposure and HLA in healthy donors (dated by TCRdb to 2017 to 2019). Study-wide context: In an earlier analysis of under 750 of the donors, under 300 Gb of sequence data and 117 million unique TCR beta sequences from about 190 million T cells were reported. An early release that covered some 630 HLA-typed donors contained approximately 300 gigabases of sequencing data and 70 million to 100 million unique TCR sequences. Every discovery cohort repertoire had been produced on one sequencing platform. A separate validation cohort of roughly 130 different subjects was used in addition to the approximately 700-subject first cohort. To study patterns of TCR occurrence, a later analysis re-analyzed previously published TCR beta repertoires from just over 650 donors and added high-resolution HLA genotyping. Among around 400 genotyped donors of the cohort, an average of around 250,000 unique TCR beta nucleotide sequences was sequenced per donor, of which about 18% were non-productive. Of the approximately 400 genotyped donors, roughly 80% fell in the genetic ancestry cluster associated with self-reported Caucasian donors. An earlier analysis of 587 of the donors used high-throughput TCR beta sequencing to judge whether each TCR beta V gene segment behaved as functional or pseudogenic. Typing coverage differed by locus: A, B, C, DRB1 and DQB1 were typed in about 620-640 donors, DQA1 in about 560, DPA1 in approximately 610, and DPB1 in around 440. The study aimed to test whether signatures of past pathogen exposure could be identified by cataloging public T cell receptors. Both class I and class II loci were covered by HLA typing, at four-digit resolution. Using immunosequencing, the study profiled T cell repertoires from about 620 subjects and related those repertoires to cytomegalovirus serostatus. Several DR-DQ haplotypes were handled as single units for association and clustering because linkage in the cohort was strong. The later analysis used no new phenotypic data to find candidate immune exposures, relying instead on TCR beta sequences and their occurrence across donors. In a later genetic analysis, genome-wide SNP genotypes for about three fifths of the roughly 670 donors were used, and that subset was treated as a discovery cohort. High-throughput TCR immunosequencing, statistical association of individual TCRs with disease status, and machine learning were combined to predict cytomegalovirus infection status. Donor age, sex, ethnicity and CMV serostatus were compiled together with the repertoire data.

The CDR3 runs 12 amino acids, cysteine and phenylalanine included. Only the CDR3 DNA is retained, 36 bases long and in frame from the first base. The germline V gene (reference sequence) yields MNHEY for CDR1 and SMNVEV for CDR2. The germline ends are 11 bases apart after V is trimmed by 6 bases and J by 6 bases. Paper-wide results and their limitations: The study listed 164 TCR beta chains as associated with cytomegalovirus. In vitro tests confirmed that a few of the cytomegalovirus-associated TCR beta chains recognize cytomegalovirus antigens. In a later analysis, HLA-associated TCR beta chains were found to be more clonally expanded and to have lower generation probabilities than equally common non-associated chains. Because some donors lacked HLA typing at each locus, the association tests relied only on the typed subset. In an earlier analysis of approximately 590 of the donors, most TCR beta V segments appeared in productive rearrangements about 87% or about 30% of the time, broadly matching IMGT annotations. A later genetic analysis associated a missense DCLRE1C variant with V-gene and J-gene trimming of TCR beta chains, and an independent cohort replicated the association. The only immune exposure information available for the cohort was CMV serostatus. A later genetic analysis reported fewer N-insertions in productive TCRs among donors in an Asian-associated ancestry cluster than the roughly 620-donor mean. A later analysis associated 15,000 to 20,000 TCR beta sequences with specific HLA alleles at a false discovery rate of 0.05. A further reported finding was that TCR beta sequences accurately predicted the HLA-A and HLA-B alleles for most subjects in the first cohort. When HLA alleles, especially DR and DQ, strongly co-occurred, TCR associations were difficult to assign to individual alleles. Linkage disequilibrium might explain the correlated functional status among segregating V segments, but an unknown experimental factor could not be ruled out. Presence/absence analyses assumed roughly uniform sequencing depth across donors, an assumption that may not hold. The classifier was reported to diagnose cytomegalovirus status with high specificity and sensitivity in both the original and validation cohorts. Because the 87-base-pair reads could not distinguish some IMGT-functional V segments, including TRBV6-2 and TRBV6-3, those segments were excluded. A later analysis found that TCR association rates varied across HLA loci, with DRB1 alleles showing the most associated TCRs and HLA-C alleles the fewest. This cohort had only TCR beta chains sequenced, and the lack of alpha or paired-chain data limited which features could be detected. The sequencing pipeline was judged likely to have produced a cluster of highly shared sequence variants as a technical artifact. A later analysis reported that several top co-occurrence clusters appeared linked to parvovirus B19, influenza, CMV and Epstein-Barr virus. The authors suggested that the approach could potentially be extended to other disease states and immunological phenotypes. According to a later analysis, most CMV-associated TCR beta chains appeared to be HLA-restricted, and the HLA associations seemed to be driven largely by CMV exposure. Most TCR sequences were observed very rarely across donors, whereas some public TCRs were present in many individuals. Because counts were too low, 15 or so rarely observed V segments, including chromosome 9 orphons, were excluded from the earlier analysis of fewer than 650 of the donors.

Sequenced: PBMCs. The rearrangement joined TRBV27 to TRBJ1-2; the D gene is unclear. This sequence was found in a woman aged 30 to 39 in good health and CMV-seronegative. In nucleotide form, the sequence is TGTGCCAGCAGGGACGGAGGGAATGGCTACACCTTC. Its translation is CASRDGGNGYTF.